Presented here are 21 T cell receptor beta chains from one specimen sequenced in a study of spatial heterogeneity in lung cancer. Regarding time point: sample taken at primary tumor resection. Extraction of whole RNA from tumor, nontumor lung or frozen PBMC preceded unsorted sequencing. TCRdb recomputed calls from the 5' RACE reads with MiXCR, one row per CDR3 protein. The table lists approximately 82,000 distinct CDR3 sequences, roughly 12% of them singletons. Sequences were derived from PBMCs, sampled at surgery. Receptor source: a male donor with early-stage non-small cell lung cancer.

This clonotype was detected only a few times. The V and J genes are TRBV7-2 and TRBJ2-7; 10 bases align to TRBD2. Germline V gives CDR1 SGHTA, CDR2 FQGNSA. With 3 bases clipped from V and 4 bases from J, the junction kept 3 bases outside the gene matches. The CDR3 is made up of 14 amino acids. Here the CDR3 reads CASSLTSGLYEQYF. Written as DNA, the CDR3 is TGTGCCAGCAGCTTGACTAGCGGGCTTTACGAGCAGTACTTC.

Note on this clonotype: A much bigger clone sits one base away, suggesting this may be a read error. The CDR3: CASSWGQAYEQYF. CDR3 bases: TGTGCCAGCAGCTGGGGACAGGCCTACGAGCAGTACTTC. The chain has TRBV11-2 and TRBJ2-7, with 8 bases identical to TRBD1. V lost 4 bases to trimming and J lost 2 bases; unmatched junction nucleotides: 1. The germline CDR1 and CDR2 sequences are SGHAT and FQNNGV. The CDR3 sequence is 13 residues long. Full variable domain (outside the CDR3, taken from reference TRBV11-2 and TRBJ2-7): EAGVAQSPRYKIIEKRQSVAFWCNPISGHATLYWYQQILGQGPKLLIQFQNNGVVDDSQLPKDRFSAERLKGVDSTLKIQPAKLEDSAVYLCASSWGQAYEQYFGPGTRLTVT.

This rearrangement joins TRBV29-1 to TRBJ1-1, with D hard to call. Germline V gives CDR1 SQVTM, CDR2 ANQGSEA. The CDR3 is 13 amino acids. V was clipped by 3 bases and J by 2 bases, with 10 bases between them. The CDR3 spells CSVERAINTEAFF. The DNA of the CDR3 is TGCAGCGTTGAGAGGGCCATAAACACTGAAGCTTTCTTT. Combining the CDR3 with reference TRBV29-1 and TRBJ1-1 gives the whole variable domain SAVISQKPSRDICQRGTSLTIQCQVDSQVTMMFWYRQQPGQSLTLIATANQGSEATYESGFVIDKFPISRPNLTFSTLTVSNMSPEDSSIYLCSVERAINTEAFFGQGTRLTVV.

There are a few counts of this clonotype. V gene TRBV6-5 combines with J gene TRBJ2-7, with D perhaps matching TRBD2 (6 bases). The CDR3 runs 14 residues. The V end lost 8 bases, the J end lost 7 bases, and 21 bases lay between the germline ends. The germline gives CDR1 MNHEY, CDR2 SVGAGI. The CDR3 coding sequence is TGTGCCAGCGGAAGGAGCGGACTAAAGTCGGAGCAGTACTTC. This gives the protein CASGRSGLKSEQYF.

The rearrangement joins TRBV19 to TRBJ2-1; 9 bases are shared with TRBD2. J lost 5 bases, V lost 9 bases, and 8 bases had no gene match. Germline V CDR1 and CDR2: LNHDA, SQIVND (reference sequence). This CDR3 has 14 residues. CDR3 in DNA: TGTGCCAGCTCCGGACTAGCGAGGAACAATGAGCAGTTCTTC. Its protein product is CASSGLARNNEQFF.

CDR3 residues: CASNDPRPGGVYGYTF. The CDR3 DNA follows: TGTGCCAGTAATGATCCGAGGCCGGGGGGCGTCTATGGCTACACCTTC. V gene TRBV19 combines with J gene TRBJ1-2; weak D call: TRBD1 (6 bases). CDR3 length equals 16 residues. The germline CDR1 and CDR2 sequences are LNHDA and SQIVND (reference sequence). The germline V and J ends were trimmed by 7 bases and 4 bases, with 22 bases remaining between them.

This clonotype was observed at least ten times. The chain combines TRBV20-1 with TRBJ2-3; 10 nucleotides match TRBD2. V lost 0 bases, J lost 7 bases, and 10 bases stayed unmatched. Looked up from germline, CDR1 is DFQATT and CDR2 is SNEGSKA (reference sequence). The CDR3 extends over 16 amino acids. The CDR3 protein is CSARDRAGLATNTQYF. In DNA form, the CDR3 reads TGCAGTGCTAGAGATAGGGCGGGACTAGCGACGAATACGCAGTATTTT.

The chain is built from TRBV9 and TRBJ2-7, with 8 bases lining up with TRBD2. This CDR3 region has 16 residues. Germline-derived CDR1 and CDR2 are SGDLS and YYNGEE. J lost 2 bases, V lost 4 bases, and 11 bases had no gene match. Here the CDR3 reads CASSPRGAGGAYEQYF. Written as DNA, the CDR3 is TGTGCCAGCAGCCCTCGGGGCGCGGGGGGTGCCTACGAGCAGTACTTC. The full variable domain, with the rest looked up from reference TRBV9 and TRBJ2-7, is DSGVTQTPKHLITATGQRVTLRCSPRSGDLSVYWYQQSLDQGLQFLIQYYNGEERAKGNILERFSAQQFPDLHSELNLSSLELGDSALYFCASSPRGAGGAYEQYFGPGTRLTVT.

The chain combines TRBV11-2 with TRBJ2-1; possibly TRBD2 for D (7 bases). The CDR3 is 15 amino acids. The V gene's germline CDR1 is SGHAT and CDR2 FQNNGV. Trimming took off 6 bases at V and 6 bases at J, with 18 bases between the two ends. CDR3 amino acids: CASSSSWGGGNEQFF. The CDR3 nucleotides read TGTGCCAGCAGTTCCTCTTGGGGGGGCGGCAATGAGCAGTTCTTC.

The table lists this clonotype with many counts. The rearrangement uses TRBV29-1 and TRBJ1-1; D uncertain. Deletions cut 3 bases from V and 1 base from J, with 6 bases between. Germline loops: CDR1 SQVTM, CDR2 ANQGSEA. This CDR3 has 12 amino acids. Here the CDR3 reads CSVDPGNTEAFF. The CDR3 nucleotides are TGCAGCGTTGATCCCGGGAACACTGAAGCTTTCTTT.

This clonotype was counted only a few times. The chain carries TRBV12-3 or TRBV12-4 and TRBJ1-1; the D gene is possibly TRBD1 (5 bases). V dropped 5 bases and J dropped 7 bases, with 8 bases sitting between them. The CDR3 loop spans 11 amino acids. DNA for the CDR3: TGTGCCAGCAGTACGACAGTTGAAGCTTTCTTT. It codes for CASSTTVEAFF.

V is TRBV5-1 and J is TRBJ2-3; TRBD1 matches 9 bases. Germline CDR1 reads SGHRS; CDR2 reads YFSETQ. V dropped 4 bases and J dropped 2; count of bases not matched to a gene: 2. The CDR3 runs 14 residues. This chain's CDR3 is CASSRDRDTDTQYF. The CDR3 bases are TGCGCCAGCAGCCGGGACAGGGACACAGATACGCAGTATTTT.

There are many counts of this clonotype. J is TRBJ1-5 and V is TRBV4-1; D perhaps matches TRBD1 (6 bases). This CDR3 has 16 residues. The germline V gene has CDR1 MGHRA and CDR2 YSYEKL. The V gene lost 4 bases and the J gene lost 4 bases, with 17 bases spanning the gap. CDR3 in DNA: TGCGCCAGCAGCCCCGGGGGGGCCCCTTCTAATCAGCCCCAGCATTTT. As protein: CASSPGGAPSNQPQHF.

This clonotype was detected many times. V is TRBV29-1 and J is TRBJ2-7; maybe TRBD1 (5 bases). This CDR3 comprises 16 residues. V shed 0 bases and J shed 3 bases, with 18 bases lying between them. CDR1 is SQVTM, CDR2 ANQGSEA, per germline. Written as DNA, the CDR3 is TGCAGCGTTGAAGATCTAGGAACAGGAAAGAACTACGAGCAGTACTTC. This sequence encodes CSVEDLGTGKNYEQYF.

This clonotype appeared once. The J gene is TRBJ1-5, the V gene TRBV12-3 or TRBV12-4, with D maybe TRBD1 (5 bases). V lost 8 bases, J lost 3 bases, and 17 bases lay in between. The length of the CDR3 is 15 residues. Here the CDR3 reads CASPLSRDDNQPQHF. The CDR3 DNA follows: TGTGCCAGCCCTCTAAGCAGGGACGACAATCAGCCCCAGCATTTT.

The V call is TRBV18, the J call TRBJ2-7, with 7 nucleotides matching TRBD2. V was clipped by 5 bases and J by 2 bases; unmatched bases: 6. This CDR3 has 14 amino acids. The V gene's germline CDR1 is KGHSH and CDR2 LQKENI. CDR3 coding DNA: TGTGCCAGCTCAATTTCTGGGAGGGCCTACGAGCAGTACTTC. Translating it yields CASSISGRAYEQYF.

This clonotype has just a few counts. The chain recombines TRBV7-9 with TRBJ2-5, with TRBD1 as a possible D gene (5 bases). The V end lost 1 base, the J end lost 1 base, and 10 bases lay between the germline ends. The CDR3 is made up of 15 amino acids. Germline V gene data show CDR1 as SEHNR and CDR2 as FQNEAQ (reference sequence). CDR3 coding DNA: TGTGCCAGCAGCTTAGGAGGCAGGGTCCAAGAGACCCAGTACTTC. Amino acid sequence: CASSLGGRVQETQYF.

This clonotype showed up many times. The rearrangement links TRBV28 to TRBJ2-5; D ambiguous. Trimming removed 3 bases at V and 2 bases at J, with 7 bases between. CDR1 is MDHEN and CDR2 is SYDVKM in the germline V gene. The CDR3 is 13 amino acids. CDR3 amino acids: CASSFVVQETQYF. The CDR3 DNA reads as TGTGCCAGCAGTTTTGTAGTACAAGAGACCCAGTACTTC.

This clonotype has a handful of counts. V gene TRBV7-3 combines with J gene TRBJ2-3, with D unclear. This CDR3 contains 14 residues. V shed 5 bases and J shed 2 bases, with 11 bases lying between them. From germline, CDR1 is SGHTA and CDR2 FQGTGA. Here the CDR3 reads CASSPLSNTDTQYF. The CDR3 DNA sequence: TGTGCCAGCAGCCCTCTCTCCAACACAGATACGCAGTATTTT.

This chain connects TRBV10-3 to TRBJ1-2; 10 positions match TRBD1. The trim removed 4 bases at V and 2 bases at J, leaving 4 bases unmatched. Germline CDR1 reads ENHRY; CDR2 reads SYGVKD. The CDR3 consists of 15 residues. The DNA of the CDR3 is TGTGCCATCAGTGTACCGGACAGGGGGAACTATGGCTACACCTTC. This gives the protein CAISVPDRGNYGYTF.

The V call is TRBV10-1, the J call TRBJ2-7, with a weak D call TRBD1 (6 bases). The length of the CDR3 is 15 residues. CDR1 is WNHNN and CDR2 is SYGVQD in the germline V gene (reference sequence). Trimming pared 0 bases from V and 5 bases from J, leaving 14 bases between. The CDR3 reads CASSESFGQFNEQYF. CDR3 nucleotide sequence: TGCGCCAGCAGTGAGTCTTTCGGACAGTTCAACGAGCAGTACTTC.